This TCR beta chain is from a study of Graves' ophthalmopathy and Graves' hyperthyroidism. General study points: Cross-validated, the 13-signature model showed 87.88%/81.08% sensitivity/specificity, and 80%/75% in the test set. The model's ophthalmopathy progression predictions had about 71% sensitivity and less than 85% specificity.

Investigators amplified TCR beta CDR3 regions from RNA transcripts. Investigators did first-round RT-PCR with HTBI primers, then second-round multiplex PCR. TCRdb reprocessed the multiplex PCR reads with MiXCR, giving one entry per CDR3 protein. The sample contains 400,000 to 450,000 distinct CDR3 sequences, 20% to 25% of which appear only once. Pregnant or lactating patients and those with other autoimmune diseases or uncontrolled infections were excluded. In this sample, this clonotype turned up a few times. The antigen remains unidentified. The germline V gene encodes CDR1 MNHNS and CDR2 SASEGT. CDR3 size: 16 residues. V shed 1 base and J shed 6 bases, with 15 bases lying between them.

The sequence was obtained from a woman aged 18-29 years with stable Graves' hyperthyroidism. The sequencing sample was made of peripheral blood. The V call is TRBV6-1, the J call TRBJ1-4; tentative D call: TRBD1 (6 bases). The CDR3 region is CASSEEKGGQDEKLFF. The CDR3 DNA reads TGTGCCAGCAGTGAAGAGAAGGGGGGGCAGGATGAAAAACTGTTTTTT.